The rows below give T cell receptor beta chains drawn from one sample of a study of blood T cell repertoires in COVID-19. Method: immunoSEQ multiplex PCR; TCRdb's copy keeps in-frame clones and lacks some. The sample contains roughly 270,000 clones, approximately 85% of which appear only once. Sequenced sample: peripheral blood. These receptors were collected from a man aged 50 to 60 with active or convalescent COVID-19. Both conserved end residues are part of each CDR3. Each record gives: D gene, clone size, J gene, V gene, CDR3 protein, CDR3 DNA. The D gene is left open where the match is weak. Clone size appears in some rows only: once, few, many, or a class for an expanded clone.

TRBD1	NA	TRBJ1-4	TRBV28	CASSGDRGATNEKLFF	TGTGCCAGCAGTGGCGACAGGGGCGCAACTAATGAAAAACTGTTTTTT
TRBD2	NA	TRBJ2-1	TRBV11-1	CASSLGGRFSNEQFF	TGTGCCAGCAGCTTAGGCGGGAGGTTTAGCAATGAGCAGTTCTTC
TRBD1	NA	TRBJ2-7	TRBV18	CASSLQQGRHEQYF	TGTGCCAGCTCACTCCAACAGGGGCGCCACGAGCAGTACTTC
NA	NA	TRBJ1-4	TRBV10-2	CASSETSREKLFF	TGCGCCAGCAGTGAGACCTCCCGGGAAAAACTGTTTTTT
NA	NA	TRBJ1-2	TRBV10-3	CAMGHAVGDGYTF	TGTGCCATGGGACACGCTGTAGGGGATGGCTACACCTTC
NA	NA	TRBJ1-1	TRBV30	CAWSPVQSRAFF	TGTGCCTGGAGCCCAGTACAGAGTCGAGCTTTCTTT
TRBD1	NA	TRBJ1-3	TRBV18	CASSPGTGAIMDF	TGTGCCAGCTCTCCCGGGACAGGAGCGATAATGGATTTT
TRBD2	NA	TRBJ2-1	TRBV18	CASSPPSTGGSYNEQFF	TGTGCCAGCTCACCACCTTCGACGGGAGGCTCCTACAATGAGCAGTTCTTC
NA	NA	TRBJ1-2	TRBV5-1	CASSLIQGLDGYTF	TGCGCCAGCAGCTTAATTCAGGGCTTGGATGGCTACACCTTC
TRBD2	NA	TRBJ2-3	TRBV20-1	CSASPRLAGVTDTQYF	TGCAGTGCTAGTCCACGACTAGCGGGAGTGACAGATACGCAGTATTTT
NA	few	TRBJ2-1	TRBV28	CASSLSPWSSGYNEQFF	TGTGCCAGCAGTTTATCCCCTTGGAGTAGCGGCTACAATGAGCAGTTCTTC
TRBD1	NA	TRBJ1-2	TRBV5-6	CASRRTGEKSYTF	TGTGCCAGCAGGAGGACAGGGGAAAAGAGCTACACCTTC
TRBD1	NA	TRBJ2-1	TRBV7-3	CASSLRGKGARDEQFF	TGTGCCAGCAGCTTAAGGGGCAAGGGGGCGCGGGATGAGCAGTTCTTC
TRBD1	NA	TRBJ1-6	TRBV6-6	CASRPTGQGDSPLHF	TGTGCCAGCAGACCCACGGGACAGGGGGATTCACCCCTCCACTTT
NA	NA	TRBJ2-3	TRBV7-9	CASSPYFTDTQYF	TGTGCCAGCAGTCCCTATTTTACAGATACGCAGTATTTT
NA	NA	TRBJ1-1	TRBV29-1	CSFRGTNTEAFF	TGCAGCTTCCGGGGGACGAACACTGAAGCTTTCTTT
TRBD2	NA	TRBJ2-2	TRBV5-1	CASSFTLAGGLPGELFF	TGCGCCAGCAGCTTTACGCTAGCGGGAGGGCTCCCCGGGGAGCTGTTTTTT
TRBD1	NA	TRBJ2-7	TRBV6-4	CASSAGTGDYEQYF	TGTGCCAGCAGTGCCGGGACAGGGGACTACGAGCAGTACTTC
TRBD1	NA	TRBJ1-2	TRBV7-9	CASSQTGVDYGYTF	TGTGCCAGCAGCCAGACAGGGGTCGACTATGGCTACACCTTC
TRBD1	NA	TRBJ1-4	TRBV2	CASLQDRVNEKLFF	TGTGCCAGCTTACAGGACAGGGTTAATGAAAAACTGTTTTTT
NA	NA	TRBJ2-2	TRBV4-2	CASSQDGTRKNTGELFF	TGTGCCAGCAGCCAAGATGGGACTCGGAAAAACACCGGGGAGCTGTTTTTT
NA	NA	TRBJ2-7	TRBV21-1	CASSIRDSTSGRVYEQYF	TGTGCCAGCAGCATAAGGGACAGTACTAGCGGGAGGGTCTACGAGCAGTACTTC
NA	NA	TRBJ2-3	TRBV18	CASSPPTGSAGNTDTQYF	TGTGCCAGCTCACCACCCACTGGGTCCGCCGGGAACACAGATACGCAGTATTTT
TRBD1	NA	TRBJ1-3	TRBV6-5	CASRPGGSGNTIYF	TGTGCCAGCAGACCAGGGGGCTCTGGAAACACCATATATTTT
TRBD1	NA	TRBJ2-1	TRBV5-5	CASSLRGTGSSNEQFF	TGTGCCAGCAGCTTGCGTGGGACAGGGTCCTCCAATGAGCAGTTCTTC
TRBD2	NA	TRBJ2-1	TRBV5-4	CASSSRVAGLYNEQFF	TGTGCCAGCAGCTCTCGTGTAGCGGGACTATACAATGAGCAGTTCTTC
NA	once	TRBJ2-6	TRBV30	CALPLSGANVLTF	TGTGCCCTTCCTCTTTCTGGGGCCAACGTCCTGACTTTC
NA	NA	TRBJ2-2	TRBV2	CASSVPKDSPNTGELFF	TGTGCCAGCAGTGTCCCCAAGGACTCTCCGAACACCGGGGAGCTGTTTTTT
NA	NA	TRBJ1-1	TRBV5-1	CASSLAGENTEAFF	TGCGCCAGCAGCTTGGCGGGAGAGAACACTGAAGCTTTCTTT
NA	NA	TRBJ2-7	TRBV3-1/TRBV3-2	CASSQGRNSYEQYF	TGTGCCAGCAGCCAGGGGCGGAACTCCTACGAGCAGTACTTC
TRBD2	NA	TRBJ2-7	TRBV14	CASSTQIAGDEQYF	TGTGCCAGCAGCACACAGATAGCGGGAGACGAGCAGTACTTC
TRBD2	NA	TRBJ2-3	TRBV4-2	CASSQSSTAGGPSDTQYF	TGTGCCAGCAGCCAATCCAGTACAGCGGGAGGGCCATCAGATACGCAGTATTTT
TRBD2	NA	TRBJ2-2	TRBV10-3	CAISFPIRGRGLAGAGGELFF	TGTGCCATCAGCTTTCCCATCCGGGGCCGTGGACTAGCGGGAGCTGGCGGGGAGCTGTTTTTT
TRBD1	NA	TRBJ1-5	TRBV6-5	CASSPDRVQPQHF	TGTGCCAGCAGTCCTGACAGGGTTCAGCCCCAGCATTTT
NA	NA	TRBJ1-2	TRBV7-9	CASSRENYGYTF	TGTGCCAGCAGCCGAGAAAACTATGGCTACACCTTC
TRBD2	NA	TRBJ2-7	TRBV10-2	CASGTSSIYEQYF	TGCGCCAGCGGGACTAGCAGTATCTACGAGCAGTACTTC
TRBD1	once	TRBJ1-2	TRBV29-1	CSVIKQGADGYTF	TGCAGCGTTATTAAACAGGGGGCGGATGGCTACACCTTC
TRBD1	few	TRBJ2-7	TRBV5-5	CASSLTGTDYEQYF	TGTGCCAGCAGCTTGACCGGGACAGACTACGAGCAGTACTTC
TRBD2	NA	TRBJ2-3	TRBV30	CAWSYSGRAKDTQYF	TGTGCCTGGAGCTATAGCGGGAGGGCCAAAGATACGCAGTATTTT
NA	NA	TRBJ1-2	TRBV19	CASSIWQGLGGYTF	TGTGCCAGTAGTATATGGCAGGGGCTAGGAGGCTACACCTTC
NA	NA	TRBJ1-2	TRBV6-5	CASSSQTVSGYGYTF	TGTGCCAGCAGCTCTCAGACAGTTTCAGGCTATGGCTACACCTTC
TRBD1	NA	TRBJ2-2	TRBV18	CASSPGQGSNTGELFF	TGTGCCAGCTCGCCCGGACAGGGATCGAACACCGGGGAGCTGTTTTTT